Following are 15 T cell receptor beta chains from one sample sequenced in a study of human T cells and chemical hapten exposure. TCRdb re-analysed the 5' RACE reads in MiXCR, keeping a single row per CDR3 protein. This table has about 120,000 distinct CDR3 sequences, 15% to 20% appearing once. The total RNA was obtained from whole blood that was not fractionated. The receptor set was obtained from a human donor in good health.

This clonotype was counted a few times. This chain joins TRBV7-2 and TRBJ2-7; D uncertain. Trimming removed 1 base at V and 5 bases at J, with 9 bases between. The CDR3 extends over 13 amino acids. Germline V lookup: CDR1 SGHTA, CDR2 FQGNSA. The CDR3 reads CASSLGPGHEQYF. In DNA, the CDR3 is TGTGCCAGCAGCTTAGGACCGGGTCACGAGCAGTACTTC.

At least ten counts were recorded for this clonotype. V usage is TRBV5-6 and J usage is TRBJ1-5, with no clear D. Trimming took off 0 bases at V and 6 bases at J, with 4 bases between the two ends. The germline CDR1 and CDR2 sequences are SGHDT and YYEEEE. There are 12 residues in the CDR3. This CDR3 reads CASSLEGQPQHF. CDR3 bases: TGTGCCAGCAGCTTGGAGGGTCAGCCCCAGCATTTT.

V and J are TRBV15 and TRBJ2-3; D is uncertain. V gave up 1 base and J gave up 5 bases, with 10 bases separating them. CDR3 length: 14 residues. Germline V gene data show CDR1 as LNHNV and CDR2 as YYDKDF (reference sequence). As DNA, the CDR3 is TGTGCCACCAGCAGAGGGCTCCCCCGAGATACGCAGTATTTT. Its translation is CATSRGLPRDTQYF.

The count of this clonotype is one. The CDR3 loop reads CSARNREAGSHTEAFF. CDR3 sequence (DNA): TGCAGTGCTAGAAATCGTGAGGCAGGGAGTCACACTGAAGCTTTCTTT. The rearrangement uses TRBV20-1 and TRBJ1-1, with D maybe TRBD1 (5 bases). With 2 bases removed from V and 3 bases from J, the gap between germline ends came to 19 bases. CDR1 DFQATT and CDR2 SNEGSKA come from the germline V gene (reference sequence). CDR3 length: 16 residues.

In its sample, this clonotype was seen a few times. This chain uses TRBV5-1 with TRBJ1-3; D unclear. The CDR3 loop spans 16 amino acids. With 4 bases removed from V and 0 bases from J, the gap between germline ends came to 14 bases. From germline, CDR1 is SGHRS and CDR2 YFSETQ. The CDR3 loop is CASSLIDRTSGNTIYF. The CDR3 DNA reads TGCGCCAGCAGCCTCATCGATCGGACCTCTGGAAACACCATATATTTT.

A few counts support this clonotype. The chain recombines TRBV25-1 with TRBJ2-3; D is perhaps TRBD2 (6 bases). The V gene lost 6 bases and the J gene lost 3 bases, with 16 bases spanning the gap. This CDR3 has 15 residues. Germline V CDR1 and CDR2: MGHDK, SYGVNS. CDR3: CASSAPGLLTDTQYF. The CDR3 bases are TGTGCCAGCAGCGCCCCGGGACTTCTGACAGATACGCAGTATTTT.

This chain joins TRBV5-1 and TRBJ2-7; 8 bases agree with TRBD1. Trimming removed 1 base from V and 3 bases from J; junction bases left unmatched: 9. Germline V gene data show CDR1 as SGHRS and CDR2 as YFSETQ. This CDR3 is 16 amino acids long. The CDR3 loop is CASSLRPGTGFYEQYF. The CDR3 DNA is TGCGCCAGCAGCTTGAGGCCCGGGACAGGATTCTACGAGCAGTACTTC.

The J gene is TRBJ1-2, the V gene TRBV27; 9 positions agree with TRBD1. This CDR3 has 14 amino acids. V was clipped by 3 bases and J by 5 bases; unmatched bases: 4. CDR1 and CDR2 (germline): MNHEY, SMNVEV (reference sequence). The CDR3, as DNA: TGTGCCAGCAGTTTCCCCGGACAGGGGTATGGCTACACCTTC. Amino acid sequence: CASSFPGQGYGYTF.

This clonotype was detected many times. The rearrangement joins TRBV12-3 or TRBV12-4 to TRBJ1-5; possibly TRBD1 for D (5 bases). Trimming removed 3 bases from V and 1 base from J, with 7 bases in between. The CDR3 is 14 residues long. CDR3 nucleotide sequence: TGTGCCAGCAGTTTTCGGGGGAGCAATCAGCCCCAGCATTTT. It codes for CASSFRGSNQPQHF.

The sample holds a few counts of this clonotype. The CDR3 DNA reads TGCGCCAGCAGCCAAAATGTCGGGAGGATCTACGAGCAGTACTTC. Its translation is CASSQNVGRIYEQYF. V and J are TRBV4-1 and TRBJ2-7; TRBD2 matches 7 bases. J gave up 3 bases and V 2 bases, and 7 bases lay outside the gene matches. This CDR3 comprises 15 residues. CDR1 is MGHRA, CDR2 YSYEKL, per germline.

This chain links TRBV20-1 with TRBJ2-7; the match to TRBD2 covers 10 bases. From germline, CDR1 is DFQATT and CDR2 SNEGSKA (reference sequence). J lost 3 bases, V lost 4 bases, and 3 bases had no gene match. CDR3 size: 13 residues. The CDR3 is CSATGTSVYEQYF. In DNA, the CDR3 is TGCAGTGCTACCGGGACTAGCGTCTACGAGCAGTACTTC.

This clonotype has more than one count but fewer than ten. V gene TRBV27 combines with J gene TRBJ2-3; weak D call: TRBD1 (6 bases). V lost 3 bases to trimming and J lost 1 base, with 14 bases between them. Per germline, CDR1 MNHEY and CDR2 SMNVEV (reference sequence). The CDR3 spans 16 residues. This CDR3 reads CASSFLQGGGTDTQYF. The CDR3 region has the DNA TGTGCCAGCAGTTTCCTACAGGGCGGCGGCACAGATACGCAGTATTTT.

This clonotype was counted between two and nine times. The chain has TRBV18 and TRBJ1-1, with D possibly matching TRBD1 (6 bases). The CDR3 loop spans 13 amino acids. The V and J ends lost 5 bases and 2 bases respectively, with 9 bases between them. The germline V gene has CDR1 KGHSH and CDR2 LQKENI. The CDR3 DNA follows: TGTGCCAGCTCAGCGGGACAAAACACTGAAGCTTTCTTT. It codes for CASSAGQNTEAFF. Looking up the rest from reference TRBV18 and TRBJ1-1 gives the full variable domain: NAGVMQNPRHLVRRRGQEARLRCSPMKGHSHVYWYRQLPEEGLKFMVYLQKENIIDESGMPKERFSAEFPKEGPSILRIQQVVRGDSAAYFCASSAGQNTEAFFGQGTRLTVV.

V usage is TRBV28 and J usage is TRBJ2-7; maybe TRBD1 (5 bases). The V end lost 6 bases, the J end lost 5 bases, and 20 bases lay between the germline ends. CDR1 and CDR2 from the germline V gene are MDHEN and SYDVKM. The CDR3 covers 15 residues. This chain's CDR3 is CASRYGAGKRHEQYF. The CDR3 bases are TGTGCCAGCAGGTATGGGGCAGGTAAAAGGCACGAGCAGTACTTC.

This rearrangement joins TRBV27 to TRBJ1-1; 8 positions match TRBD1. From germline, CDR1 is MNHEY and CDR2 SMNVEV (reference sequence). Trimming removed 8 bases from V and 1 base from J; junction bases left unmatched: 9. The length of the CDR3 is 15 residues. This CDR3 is CASLYQGAGNTEAFF. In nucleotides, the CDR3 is TGTGCCAGCCTCTACCAGGGGGCGGGGAACACTGAAGCTTTCTTT.